Included here is one T cell receptor beta chain sequence, with context. These data belong to a study of blood T cell repertoires in COVID-19. Data came from immunoSEQ multiplex PCR; TCRdb stores just in-frame clones and leaves some out. The repertoire consists of approximately 250,000 clones, with about 90% occurring once and the leading ten covering 0.83%. Germline V gene data show CDR1 as WNHNN and CDR2 as SYGVQD (reference sequence). V was pared by 8 bases and J by 4 bases, with 16 bases of the junction left unmatched. CDR3 length: 17 residues. Sequencing input: peripheral blood. The J gene is TRBJ2-2, the V gene TRBV10-1; 7 bases align to TRBD2. This TCR came from a man aged 25 to 45 with COVID-19, enrolled during active disease. The CDR3 sequence is CASGETSWGHRTGELFF. CDR3 DNA sequence: TGCGCCAGCGGGGAGACTAGCTGGGGTCATCGCACCGGGGAGCTGTTTTTT.